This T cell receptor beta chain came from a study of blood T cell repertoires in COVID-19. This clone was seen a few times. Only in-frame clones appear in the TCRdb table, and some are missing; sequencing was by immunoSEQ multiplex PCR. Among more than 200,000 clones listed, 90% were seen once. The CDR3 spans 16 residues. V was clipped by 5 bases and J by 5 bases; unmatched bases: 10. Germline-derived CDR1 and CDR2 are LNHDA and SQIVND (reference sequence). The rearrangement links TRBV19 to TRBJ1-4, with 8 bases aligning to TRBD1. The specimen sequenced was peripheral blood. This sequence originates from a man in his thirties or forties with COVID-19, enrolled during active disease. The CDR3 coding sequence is TGTGCCAGTAGTCTCAGATTGGACAGGGTAAATGAAAAACTGTTTTTT. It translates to CASSLRLDRVNEKLFF.